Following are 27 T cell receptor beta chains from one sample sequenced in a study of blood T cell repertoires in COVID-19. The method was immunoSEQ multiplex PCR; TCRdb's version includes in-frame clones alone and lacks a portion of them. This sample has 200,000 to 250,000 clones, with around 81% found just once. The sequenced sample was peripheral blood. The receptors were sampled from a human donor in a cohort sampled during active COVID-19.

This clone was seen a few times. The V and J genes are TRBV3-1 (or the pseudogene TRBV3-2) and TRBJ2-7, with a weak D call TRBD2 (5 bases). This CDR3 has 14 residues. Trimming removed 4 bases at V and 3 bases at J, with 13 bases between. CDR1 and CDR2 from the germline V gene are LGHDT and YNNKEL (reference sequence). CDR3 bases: TGTGCCAGCAGCCTAGGAGGAACCCTCTACGAGCAGTACTTC. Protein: CASSLGGTLYEQYF.

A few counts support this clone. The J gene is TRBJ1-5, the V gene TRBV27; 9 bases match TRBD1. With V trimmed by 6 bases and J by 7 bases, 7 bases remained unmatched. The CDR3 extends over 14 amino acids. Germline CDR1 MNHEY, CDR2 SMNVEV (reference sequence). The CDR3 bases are TGTGCCAGCAGCCCGACAGGGGGTCACCAGCCCCAGCATTTT. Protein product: CASSPTGGHQPQHF.

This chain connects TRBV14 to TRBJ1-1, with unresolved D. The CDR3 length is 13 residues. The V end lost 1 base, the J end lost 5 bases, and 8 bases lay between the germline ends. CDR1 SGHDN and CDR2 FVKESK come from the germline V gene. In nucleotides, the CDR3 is TGTGCCAGCAGCCAAGGGAGTCTGACTGAAGCTTTCTTT. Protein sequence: CASSQGSLTEAFF.

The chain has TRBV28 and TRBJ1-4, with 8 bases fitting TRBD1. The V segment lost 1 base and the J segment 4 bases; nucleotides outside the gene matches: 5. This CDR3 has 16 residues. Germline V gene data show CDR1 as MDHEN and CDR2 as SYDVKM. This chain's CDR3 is CASSLSGTGYNEKLFF. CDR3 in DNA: TGTGCCAGCAGTTTATCCGGGACAGGATATAATGAAAAACTGTTTTTT.

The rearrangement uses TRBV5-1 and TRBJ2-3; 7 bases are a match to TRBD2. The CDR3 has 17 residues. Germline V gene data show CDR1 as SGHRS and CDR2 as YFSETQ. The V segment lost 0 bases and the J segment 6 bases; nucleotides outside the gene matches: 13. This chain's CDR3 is CASSLAAGTTPPDTQYF. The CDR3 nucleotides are TGCGCCAGCAGCTTGGCTGCCGGGACTACGCCACCCGATACGCAGTATTTT.

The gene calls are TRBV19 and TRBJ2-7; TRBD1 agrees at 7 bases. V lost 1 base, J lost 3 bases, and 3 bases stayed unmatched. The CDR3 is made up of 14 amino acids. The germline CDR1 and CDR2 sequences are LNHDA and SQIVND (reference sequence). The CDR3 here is CASSIGQGVYEQYF. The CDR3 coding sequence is TGTGCCAGTAGTATAGGCCAGGGGGTCTACGAGCAGTACTTC.

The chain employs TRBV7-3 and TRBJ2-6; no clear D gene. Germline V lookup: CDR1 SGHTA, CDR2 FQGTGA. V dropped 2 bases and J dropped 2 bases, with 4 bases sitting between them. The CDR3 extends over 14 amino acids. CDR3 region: CASSLGPGANVLTF. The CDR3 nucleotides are TGTGCCAGCAGCTTAGGCCCTGGGGCCAACGTCCTGACTTTC.

The CDR3 loop reads CASSLNFPGLSDEQFF. CDR3 DNA sequence: TGCGCCAGCAGCTTGAATTTTCCGGGATTAAGCGATGAGCAGTTCTTC. This rearrangement joins TRBV5-1 to TRBJ2-1, with D perhaps matching TRBD2 (5 bases). Trimming took off 1 base at V and 8 bases at J, with 19 bases between the two ends. The CDR3 totals 16 residues. CDR1 is SGHRS, CDR2 YFSETQ, per germline.

The CDR3 nucleotides read TGTGCCAGCAGCCTTCCCCGGGACAGGGGCACCGGGGAGCTGTTTTTT. This sequence encodes CASSLPRDRGTGELFF. The rearrangement links TRBV7-6 to TRBJ2-2; TRBD1 agrees at 10 bases. The length of the CDR3 is 16 residues. With V trimmed by 5 bases and J by 4 bases, 7 bases remained unmatched. Germline loops: CDR1 SGHVS, CDR2 FNYEAQ.

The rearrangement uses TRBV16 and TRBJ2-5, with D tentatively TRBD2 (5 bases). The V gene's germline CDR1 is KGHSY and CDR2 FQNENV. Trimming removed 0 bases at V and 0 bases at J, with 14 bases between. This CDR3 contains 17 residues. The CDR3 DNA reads TGTGCCAGCAGCCAATCATCGCCAGGACTGGACCAAGAGACCCAGTACTTC. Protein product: CASSQSSPGLDQETQYF.

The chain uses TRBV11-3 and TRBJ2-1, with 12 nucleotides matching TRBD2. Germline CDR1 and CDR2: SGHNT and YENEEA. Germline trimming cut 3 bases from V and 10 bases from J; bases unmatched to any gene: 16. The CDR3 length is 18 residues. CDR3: CASSLGWVTSGGSREQFF. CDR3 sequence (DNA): TGTGCCAGCAGCTTGGGTTGGGTTACTAGCGGGGGGAGCCGGGAGCAGTTCTTC.

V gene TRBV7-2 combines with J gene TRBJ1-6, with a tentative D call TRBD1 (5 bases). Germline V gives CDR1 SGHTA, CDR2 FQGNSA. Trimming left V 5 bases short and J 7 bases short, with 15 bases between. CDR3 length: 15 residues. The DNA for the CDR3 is TGTGCCAGCAGCGAACGGGCGTCAGGGAATTCACCCCTCCACTTT. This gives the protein CASSERASGNSPLHF. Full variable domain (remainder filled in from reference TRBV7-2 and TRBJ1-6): GAGVSQSPSNKVTEKGKDVELRCDPISGHTALYWYRQSLGQGLEFLIYFQGNSAPDKSGLPSDRFSAERTGGSVSTLTIQRTQQEDSAVYLCASSERASGNSPLHFGNGTRLTVT.

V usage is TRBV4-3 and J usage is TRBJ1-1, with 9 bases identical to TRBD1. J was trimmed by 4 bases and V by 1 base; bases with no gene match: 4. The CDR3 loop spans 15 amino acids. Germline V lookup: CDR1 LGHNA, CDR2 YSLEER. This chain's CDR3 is CASSQGDRAGTEAFF. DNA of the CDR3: TGCGCCAGCAGCCAAGGGGACAGGGCGGGCACTGAAGCTTTCTTT.

Here the CDR3 DNA reads TGTGCCAGCAGCCAAGGCAGGGGAGATTACAATGAGCAGTTCTTC. Protein: CASSQGRGDYNEQFF. The chain uses TRBV3-1 (or the pseudogene TRBV3-2) and TRBJ2-1, with D perhaps matching TRBD1 (6 bases). The germline V gene has CDR1 LGHDT and CDR2 YNNKEL (reference sequence). V was shortened by 1 base and J by 4 bases, with 11 bases between the two germline ends. The CDR3 sequence is 15 residues long.

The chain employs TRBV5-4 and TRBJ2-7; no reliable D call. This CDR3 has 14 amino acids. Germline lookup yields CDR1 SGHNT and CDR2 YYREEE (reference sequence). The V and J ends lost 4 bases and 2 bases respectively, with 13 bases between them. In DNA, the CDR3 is TGTGCCAGCAGCCTACCTGCTTACCCCTACGAGCAGTACTTC. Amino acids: CASSLPAYPYEQYF.

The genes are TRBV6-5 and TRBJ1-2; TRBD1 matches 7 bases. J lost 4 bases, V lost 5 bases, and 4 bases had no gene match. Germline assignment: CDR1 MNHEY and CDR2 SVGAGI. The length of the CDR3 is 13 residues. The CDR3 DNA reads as TGTGCCAGCAGTCAGGGGACAGTCTATGGCTACACCTTC. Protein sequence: CASSQGTVYGYTF.

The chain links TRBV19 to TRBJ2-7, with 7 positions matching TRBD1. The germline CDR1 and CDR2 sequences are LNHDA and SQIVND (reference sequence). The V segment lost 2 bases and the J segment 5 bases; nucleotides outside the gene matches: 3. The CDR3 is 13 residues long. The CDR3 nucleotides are TGTGCCAGTAGTATAAGACAGGGCCACGAGCAGTACTTC. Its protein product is CASSIRQGHEQYF.

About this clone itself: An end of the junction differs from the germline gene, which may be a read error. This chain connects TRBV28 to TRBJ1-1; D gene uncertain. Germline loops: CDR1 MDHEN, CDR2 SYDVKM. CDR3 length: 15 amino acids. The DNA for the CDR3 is TGTGCCAGCAGTTTATGGGAGGGAGGGAACGCTGAAGCTTTCTTT. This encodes CASSLWEGGNAEAFF.

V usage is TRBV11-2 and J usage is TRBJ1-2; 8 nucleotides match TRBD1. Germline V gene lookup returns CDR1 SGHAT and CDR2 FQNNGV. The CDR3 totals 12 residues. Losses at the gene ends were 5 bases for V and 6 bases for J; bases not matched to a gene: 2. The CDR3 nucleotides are TGTGCCAGCAGCCGGACAGGGAATGGCTACACCTTC. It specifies CASSRTGNGYTF. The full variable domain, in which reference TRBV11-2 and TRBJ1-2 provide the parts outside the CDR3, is EAGVAQSPRYKIIEKRQSVAFWCNPISGHATLYWYQQILGQGPKLLIQFQNNGVVDDSQLPKDRFSAERLKGVDSTLKIQPAKLEDSAVYLCASSRTGNGYTFGSGTRLTVV.

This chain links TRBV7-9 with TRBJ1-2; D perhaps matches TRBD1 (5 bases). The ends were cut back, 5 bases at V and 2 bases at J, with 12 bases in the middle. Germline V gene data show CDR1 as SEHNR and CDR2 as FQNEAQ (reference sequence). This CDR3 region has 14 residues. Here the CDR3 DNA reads TGTGCCAGCAGCCCCAGGGTTGACAACTATGGCTACACCTTC. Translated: CASSPRVDNYGYTF.

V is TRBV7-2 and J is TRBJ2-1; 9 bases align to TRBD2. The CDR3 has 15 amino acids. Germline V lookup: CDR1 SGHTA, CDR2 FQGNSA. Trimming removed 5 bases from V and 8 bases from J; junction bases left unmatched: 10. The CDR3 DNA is TGTGCCAGCAGCCTCCAGAGCGGGGGGTTCGATGAGCAGTTCTTC. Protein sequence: CASSLQSGGFDEQFF.

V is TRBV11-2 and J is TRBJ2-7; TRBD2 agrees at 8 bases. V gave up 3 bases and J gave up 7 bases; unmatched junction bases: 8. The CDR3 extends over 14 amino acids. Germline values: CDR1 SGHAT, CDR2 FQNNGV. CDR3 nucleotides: TGTGCCAGCAGCTTGGCGGGAGGCCTGGGTGAGCAGTACTTC. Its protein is CASSLAGGLGEQYF.

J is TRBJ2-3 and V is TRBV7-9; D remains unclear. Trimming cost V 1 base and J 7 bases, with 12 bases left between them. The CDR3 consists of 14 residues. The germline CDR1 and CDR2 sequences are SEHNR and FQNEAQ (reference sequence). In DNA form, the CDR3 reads TGTGCCAGCAGCTTAGAGGCGGCCGGGTATACGCAGTATTTT. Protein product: CASSLEAAGYTQYF.

The CDR3 coding sequence is TGTGCCAGCAGTTCGTATTCTGACAGGGACGGGGAGCTGTTTTTT. This sequence encodes CASSSYSDRDGELFF. The chain uses TRBV28 and TRBJ2-2; 7 bases map to TRBD1. The length of the CDR3 is 15 residues. Trimming removed 4 bases from V and 7 bases from J; junction bases left unmatched: 9. Germline lookup yields CDR1 MDHEN and CDR2 SYDVKM.

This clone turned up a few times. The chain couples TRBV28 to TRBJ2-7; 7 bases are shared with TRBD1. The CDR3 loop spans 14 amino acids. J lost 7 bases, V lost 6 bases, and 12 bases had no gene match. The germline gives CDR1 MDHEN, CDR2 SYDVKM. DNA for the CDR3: TGTGCCAGCAGACCCACGAACAGGGGCCGTGAGCAGTACTTC. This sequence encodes CASRPTNRGREQYF.

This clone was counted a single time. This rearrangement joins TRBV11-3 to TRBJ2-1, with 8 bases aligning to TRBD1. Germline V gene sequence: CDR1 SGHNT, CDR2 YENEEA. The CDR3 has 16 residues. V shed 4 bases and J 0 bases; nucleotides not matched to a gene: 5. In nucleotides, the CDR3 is TGTGCCAGCAGCTACAGGGGGACGAGCTCCTACAATGAGCAGTTCTTC. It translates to CASSYRGTSSYNEQFF.

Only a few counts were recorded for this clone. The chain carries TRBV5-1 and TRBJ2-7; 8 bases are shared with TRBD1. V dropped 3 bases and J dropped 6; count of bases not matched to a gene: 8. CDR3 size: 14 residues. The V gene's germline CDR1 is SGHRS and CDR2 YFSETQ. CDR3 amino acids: CASSSTGGSLEQYF. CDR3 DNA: TGCGCCAGCAGCTCTACAGGGGGATCCCTCGAGCAGTACTTC. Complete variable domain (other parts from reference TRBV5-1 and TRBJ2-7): KAGVTQTPRYLIKTRGQQVTLSCSPISGHRSVSWYQQTPGQGLQFLFEYFSETQRNKGNFPGRFSGRQFSNSRSEMNVSTLELGDSALYLCASSSTGGSLEQYFGPGTRLTVT.